This T cell receptor beta chain is from a study of cytomegalovirus exposure and HLA in healthy donors. PCR used 60 Vbeta primers and 13 Jbeta primers. The protocol was immunoSEQ multiplex PCR, while the TCRdb copy is restricted to in-frame clones and leaves out a portion. The repertoire has approximately 150,000 clones, approximately 80% of them found once; the top ten carry around 3%. CDR1 and CDR2 (germline): GTSNPN, SVGIG (reference sequence). The CDR3 has 13 residues. V gave up 2 bases and J gave up 3 bases, with 10 bases separating them. The V and J genes are TRBV30 and TRBJ1-1; the D is unclear. This sequence was found in a woman aged 40 to 55 in good health and CMV-seropositive. Material for sequencing was PBMCs. CDR3 nucleotides: TGTGCCTGGAGTCCCGGCGGTGACACTGAAGCTTTCTTT. Encoded protein: CAWSPGGDTEAFF.